The following is a TCR beta chain sequence with its context. Used for diagnoses were clinical symptoms, serum thyroxine and TRAb, thyroid ultrasound and orbital computed tomography. The CDR3 loop spans 18 amino acids. The V gene end was trimmed by 2 bases and the J gene end by 0 bases; junction bases not matched to a gene: 8. Germline V CDR1 and CDR2: DFQATT, SNEGSKA (reference sequence). Amplified regions were TCR beta CDR3 sequences from RNA transcripts. When the TCR CDR3 underwent first-round RT-PCR, the HTBI primer set was used. MiXCR, run by TCRdb on the multiplex PCR reads, gives a single entry per CDR3 protein. The table records approximately 430,000 distinct CDR3 sequences, around a sixth of them present only once. This sample stems from a study of T cells in Graves' hyperthyroidism and ophthalmopathy.

This receptor was identified in a woman between 18 and 29 years old with Graves' hyperthyroidism. This chain uses TRBV20-1 with TRBJ2-6; 9 positions match TRBD1. The sequenced sample was blood. This CDR3 is CSARFHRGLLSGANVLTF. CDR3 sequence (DNA): TGCAGTGCTAGATTCCACAGGGGGCTTCTCTCTGGGGCCAACGTCCTGACTTTC.